These T cell receptor beta chains were read from a single sample in a study of blood T cell repertoires in COVID-19. This table comes from immunoSEQ multiplex PCR, and its TCRdb copy is limited to in-frame clones, with some not included. The data show a few hundred thousand clones, 65% to 85% seen once. The sequenced sample consisted of peripheral blood. These receptors came from a woman aged 55-69 years with acute or convalescent COVID-19. CDR3s include the opening cysteine and the closing phenylalanine or tryptophan. Fields, in order: V gene, D gene, J gene, clone size, CDR3 DNA, CDR3 protein. The D gene is left open where the match is weak. For some rows the clone size is stated as once, few or many, or as a class when expanded; others skip it.

TRBV6-5	TRBD2	TRBJ2-2	-	TGTGCCAGCAGTTCGACTAGCGGGGCAACCGGGGAGCTGTTTTTT	CASSSTSGATGELFF
TRBV3-1/TRBV3-2	-	TRBJ1-1	-	TGTGCCAGCAGCCCCCGGACAGCTGGGGGAGGGACTGAAGCTTTCTTT	CASSPRTAGGGTEAFF
TRBV4-1	-	TRBJ1-1	few	TGCGCCAGCAGCAGGGGCTCGTCCACTGAAGCTTTCTTT	CASSRGSSTEAFF
TRBV6-5	TRBD1	TRBJ1-6	-	TGTGCCAGCAGTAATCGACAGGGTGGATCACCCCTCCACTTT	CASSNRQGGSPLHF
TRBV4-2	TRBD2	TRBJ2-7	-	TGTGCCAGCAGCCAAGATTTGGGGGTAGGGCTAGCGGGGAGCCACGAGCAGTACTTC	CASSQDLGVGLAGSHEQYF
TRBV19	TRBD1	TRBJ2-3	-	TGTGCCAGTAGCGACAGGGCTCCAGATACGCAGTATTTT	CASSDRAPDTQYF
TRBV19	-	TRBJ2-6	-	TGTGCCAGTAGTCAGGGTGCAGGGGCCAACGTCCTGACTTTC	CASSQGAGANVLTF
TRBV19	-	TRBJ2-3	-	TGTGCCAGCGGACAGACAGATACGCAGTATTTT	CASGQTDTQYF
TRBV7-9	-	TRBJ1-1	-	TGTGCCAGCAGTCCGCAGGGAGGCACTGAAGCTTTCTTT	CASSPQGGTEAFF
TRBV11-2	-	TRBJ1-1	-	TGTGCCAGCAGCTTACGGGGATACACTGAAGCTTTCTTT	CASSLRGYTEAFF
TRBV5-1	TRBD2	TRBJ2-5	-	TGCGCCAGCAGCTTAAAAGGACTAGCGGTGCCTTTCGGGGAGACCCAGTACTTC	CASSLKGLAVPFGETQYF
TRBV6-1	-	TRBJ2-3	-	TGTGCCAGCTCAGGTCCCGCAGATACGCAGTATTTT	CASSGPADTQYF
TRBV9	TRBD1	TRBJ2-1	-	TGTGCCAGCAGCGTACCCTCCGGGACAGGACATTCCTACAATGAGCAGTTCTTC	CASSVPSGTGHSYNEQFF
TRBV2	TRBD1	TRBJ1-5	-	TGTGCCAGCAGTGAAAGTGACAGGGGGATTCAGCCCCAGCATTTT	CASSESDRGIQPQHF
TRBV7-9	-	TRBJ2-3	-	TGTGCCAGCAGCTTAGCGGGGGCCGGGGCAGATACGCAGTATTTT	CASSLAGAGADTQYF
TRBV6-4	-	TRBJ1-4	-	TGTGCCAGGGGCGGGGGTGGCGAAAAACTGTTTTTT	CARGGGGEKLFF
TRBV6-5	-	TRBJ2-1	once	TGTGCCACCAGACCACAGGAGAGAGCCTACAATGAGCAGTTCTTC	CATRPQERAYNEQFF
TRBV24-1	TRBD2	TRBJ2-3	once	TGTGCCACCGGACTAGCGGGAGAGGGTACGCAGTATTTT	CATGLAGEGTQYF
TRBV7-9	-	TRBJ2-3	-	TGTGCCAGCAGCGTGCAACTAGGAAAGAAAGATACGCAGTATTTT	CASSVQLGKKDTQYF
TRBV7-8	TRBD1	TRBJ2-1	-	TGTGCCAGCAAGACTCCGGGACAGGGGTACAATGAGCAGTTCTTC	CASKTPGQGYNEQFF
TRBV5-1	-	TRBJ1-5	-	TGCGCCAGCAGCTTGGGAGTGGATCAGCCCCAGCATTTT	CASSLGVDQPQHF
TRBV5-1	-	TRBJ1-2	once	TGCGCCAGCAGCTTGGAAAGCCCGGGTCGTGTGGACTATGGCTACACCTTC	CASSLESPGRVDYGYTF
TRBV29-1	-	TRBJ2-1	-	TGCAGCGTTCCAACTCGGGAAATGTACAATGAGCAGTTCTTC	CSVPTREMYNEQFF
TRBV6-5	TRBD2	TRBJ2-3	-	TGTGCCAGCAGGAATCGGGGGGGCCACACAGATACGCAGTATTTT	CASRNRGGHTDTQYF
TRBV4-2	-	TRBJ2-1	few	TGTGCCAGCAGCCAAGCAGGCGAGGGGAGGAAGCAGTTCTTC	CASSQAGEGRKQFF
TRBV7-9	TRBD2	TRBJ2-1	-	TGTGCCAGCAGCTTAGCGGGAAGCGGGGGGGCAATATTGCAGTTCTTC	CASSLAGSGGAILQFF
TRBV7-9	-	TRBJ1-4	-	TGTGCCAGCAGCTTAGAGGGAGGGAACGCTGAAAAACTGTTTTTT	CASSLEGGNAEKLFF
TRBV28	TRBD1	TRBJ1-2	-	TGTGCCAGCCGAACAGGGGAGAGATATGGCTACACCTTC	CASRTGERYGYTF
TRBV19	TRBD1	TRBJ2-5	-	TGTGCCAGTAGTATGGGGACAGGGAAGCAAGAGACCCAGTACTTC	CASSMGTGKQETQYF
TRBV28	-	TRBJ2-1	-	TGTGCCAGCAGTTTTGAGACTAAGCAGTTCTTC	CASSFETKQFF
TRBV24-1	-	TRBJ1-1	-	TGTGCCACCAGTGATTTCCGGGGGTCTGAAGCTTTCTTT	CATSDFRGSEAFF
TRBV28	-	TRBJ1-1	once	TGTGCCAGCAGTTTAGGGGCAGGGACTGAAGCTTTCTTT	CASSLGAGTEAFF
TRBV19	-	TRBJ1-2	-	TGTGCCAGTAGTATAACTCAAGGGGATGGCTACACCTTC	CASSITQGDGYTF
TRBV27	TRBD1	TRBJ1-1	-	TGTGCCAGCAGTTTACCTGACAGGGGAGAGAACACTGAAGCTTTCTTT	CASSLPDRGENTEAFF
TRBV6-5	-	TRBJ1-2	once	TGTGCCAGCACCGCGGGGGCTGCCGAGGGGTATGGCTACACCTTC	CASTAGAAEGYGYTF
TRBV27	TRBD1	TRBJ1-1	-	TGTGCCAGCAGTTTCACTGACAGGGGGGACACTGAAGCTTTCTTT	CASSFTDRGDTEAFF
TRBV5-5	TRBD2	TRBJ2-1	few	TGTGCCAGCAGCCCAATCCGCGGGGGAGGTTACAATGAGCAGTTCTTC	CASSPIRGGGYNEQFF
TRBV28	TRBD2	TRBJ2-1	-	TGTGCCAGCAGCATACCGGGAGGGGGAATCAATGAGCAGTTCTTC	CASSIPGGGINEQFF
TRBV6-5	-	TRBJ1-1	-	TGTGCCAGTCTCCCGGGGTACACTGAAGCTTTCTTT	CASLPGYTEAFF
TRBV19	-	TRBJ1-1	-	TGTGCCAGTAGTGAAGGGGACACTGAAGCTTTCTTT	CASSEGDTEAFF
TRBV7-2	-	TRBJ2-7	-	TGTGCCAGCAGCTTAGATGGCGGGGATAGCTCCTACGAGCAGTACTTC	CASSLDGGDSSYEQYF
TRBV7-6	-	TRBJ2-7	-	TGTGCCAGCAGCTTAGAGCCAGCGGGCAGCTCCTACGAGCAGTACTTC	CASSLEPAGSSYEQYF
TRBV27	TRBD1	TRBJ2-7	-	TGTGCCAGCAGTCCCCGGGACAGGGGCCACGAGCAGTACTTC	CASSPRDRGHEQYF
TRBV27	-	TRBJ2-1	once	TGTGCCAGCAGAGGCGGGGCAGGGATATACAATGAGCAGTTCTTC	CASRGGAGIYNEQFF
TRBV20-1	-	TRBJ2-7	-	TGCAGTGCTAGGTCGGGTCACGAGCAGTACTTC	CSARSGHEQYF
TRBV10-2	TRBD1	TRBJ1-2	-	TGCGCCAGCAGTGTTGGGGACAGGGCTATTAGCTACACCTTC	CASSVGDRAISYTF
TRBV7-9	-	TRBJ2-1	-	TGTGCCAGCAGGCGCGCCGGGGGTTCTGGCAATGAGCAGTTCTTC	CASRRAGGSGNEQFF
TRBV7-9	TRBD1	TRBJ2-2	-	TGTGCCAGCAGCAGCAGGGGACAGGCGAACACCGGGGAGCTGTTTTTT	CASSSRGQANTGELFF
TRBV5-4	TRBD1	TRBJ1-1	-	TGTGCCAGCAGCTCGGGGACAGAAAAAGCTTTCTTT	CASSSGTEKAFF
TRBV2	TRBD1	TRBJ2-7	once	TGTGCCACCCGGACAGGGGGATCCTACGAGCAGTACTTC	CATRTGGSYEQYF
TRBV7-2	TRBD2	TRBJ2-3	once	TGTGCCAGCAGCTCGCGGGGGGAGATGGATACGCAGTATTTT	CASSSRGEMDTQYF
TRBV19	-	TRBJ1-2	once	TGTGCCAGTAGCATAGGGACTTTCTATGGCTACACCTTC	CASSIGTFYGYTF
TRBV5-4	-	TRBJ1-2	-	TGTGCCAGCAGATCCACAGGGAGCGGTGGCTACACCTTC	CASRSTGSGGYTF
TRBV18	-	TRBJ1-2	-	TGTGCCAGCTCACCCGACAGGCACTATGGGGGCTACACCTTC	CASSPDRHYGGYTF